The entry below gives a single T cell receptor (beta chain) sequence along with its context. Libraries were prepared by immunoSEQ multiplex PCR; TCRdb keeps only in-frame clonotypes and omits some of them. Of around 97,000 clones in the sample, around 85% are singletons; the top ten hold around 6%. The record originates from a study of OX40 agonist ivuxolimab in advanced cancers. Germline values: CDR1 LNHDA, CDR2 SQIVND (reference sequence). The germline V and J ends were trimmed by 4 bases and 7 bases, with 10 bases remaining between them. CDR3 size: 12 residues. The sequencing used CD4+ or CD8+ T cells sorted from blood, collected in a trial of the OX40 agonist ivuxolimab. This receptor was taken from an adult with an advanced solid tumor such as melanoma, head and neck, liver or kidney cancer. The chain recombines TRBV19 with TRBJ1-2; the D is unclear. The CDR3 loop reads CASSSNSAGYTF. The CDR3 nucleotides read TGTGCCAGTAGTAGCAACAGTGCTGGCTACACCTTC.